This T cell receptor beta chain is drawn from a study of cytomegalovirus exposure and HLA in healthy donors. Study-wide background: The 130 or so validation repertoires used the same platform as the 550 to 850 first-cohort repertoires (as reported by a later analysis).

Study observations and caveats: Most observed TCR sequences were rare, whereas some public TCRs were detected in many donors. Confirmation in vitro established that a few CMV-associated chains were specific for CMV antigens. The authors listed some 150 TCR beta chains as cytomegalovirus-associated.

Clones were read by immunoSEQ multiplex PCR, and TCRdb kept only the in-frame ones, dropping some. The table lists some 130,000 clones, roughly nine tenths of them singletons. The germline V gene encodes CDR1 SGHNT and CDR2 YENEEA. The CDR3 runs to 17 residues. The J segment lost 5 bases and the V segment lost 2 bases, leaving 13 bases of the junction unmatched. Details on this clone: Its antigen is unknown.

The material sequenced was PBMCs. V gene TRBV11-3 combines with J gene TRBJ2-7; the match to TRBD1 covers 9 bases. The clonotype originates from a young woman in good health and CMV-seronegative. CDR3 nucleotide sequence: TGTGCCAGCAGCTTATCGAGATTGGGACAGGGCACGGACGAGCAGTACTTC. Its protein product is CASSLSRLGQGTDEQYF.